This T cell receptor beta chain was documented in a study of HIV-infected patients and healthy controls. cDNA was made from about 480 ng RNA using alpha and beta constant primers. Alpha and beta chain libraries were made separately by chain-specific third strand synthesis with multiplexing indices. The cDNA received a 5' RACE adapter containing a random hexamer plus an SP2 sequencing primer site. Using its own MiXCR run on the 5' RACE reads, TCRdb lists one record per CDR3 protein. This table holds under 20,000 distinct CDR3 sequences, about 9.5% found once. This clonotype has only a few counts. The repertoire came from unfractionated whole blood and reflected all unsorted peripheral T cells. An approximately 2.4 ml peripheral blood sample was taken for RNA. J gave up 6 bases and V 2 bases, and 4 bases lay outside the gene matches. Germline CDR1 and CDR2: GTSNPN and SVGIG (reference sequence). The CDR3 contains 13 residues.

The genes are TRBV30 and TRBJ2-7; 10 nucleotides line up with TRBD2. Sequencing input: blood. This clonotype originated in an adult in good health. Here the CDR3 DNA reads TGTGCCTGGAGTCTAGCGGGAGTTGGCGAGCAGTACTTC. This sequence encodes CAWSLAGVGEQYF.